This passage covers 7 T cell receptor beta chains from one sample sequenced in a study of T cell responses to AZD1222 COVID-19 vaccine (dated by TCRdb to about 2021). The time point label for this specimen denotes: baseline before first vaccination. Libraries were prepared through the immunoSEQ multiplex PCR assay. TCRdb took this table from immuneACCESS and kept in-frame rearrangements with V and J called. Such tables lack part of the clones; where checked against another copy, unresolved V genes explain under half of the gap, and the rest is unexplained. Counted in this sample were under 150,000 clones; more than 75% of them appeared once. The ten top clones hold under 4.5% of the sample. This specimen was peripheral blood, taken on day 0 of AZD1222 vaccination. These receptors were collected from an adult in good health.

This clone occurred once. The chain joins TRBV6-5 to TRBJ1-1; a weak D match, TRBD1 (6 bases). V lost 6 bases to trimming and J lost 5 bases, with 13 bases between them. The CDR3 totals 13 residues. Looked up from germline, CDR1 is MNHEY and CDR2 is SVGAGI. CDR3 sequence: CASSLGQLTEAFF. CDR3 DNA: TGTGCCAGCAGCCTAGGACAGCTAACTGAAGCTTTCTTT.

The CDR3 bases are TGTGCCAGCTCACCCCTGGACAGGGGGGTTAACTATGGCTACACCTTC. Protein sequence: CASSPLDRGVNYGYTF. The rearrangement links TRBV18 to TRBJ1-2; 10 bases agree with TRBD1. The germline gives CDR1 KGHSH, CDR2 LQKENI. The CDR3 contains 16 residues. V was clipped by 3 bases and J by 1 base; unmatched bases: 5.

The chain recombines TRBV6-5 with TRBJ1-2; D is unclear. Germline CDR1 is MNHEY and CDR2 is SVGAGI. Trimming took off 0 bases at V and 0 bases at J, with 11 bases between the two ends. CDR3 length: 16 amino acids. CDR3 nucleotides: TGTGCCAGCAGTTACTCGGGCCAGATCGCTAACTATGGCTACACCTTC. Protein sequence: CASSYSGQIANYGYTF.

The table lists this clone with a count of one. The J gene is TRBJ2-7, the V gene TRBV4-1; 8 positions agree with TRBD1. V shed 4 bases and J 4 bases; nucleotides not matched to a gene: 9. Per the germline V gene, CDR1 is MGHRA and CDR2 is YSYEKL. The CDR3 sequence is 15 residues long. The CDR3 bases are TGCGCCAGCAGCCGCAACACAGGGGGTGGGTACGAGCAGTACTTC. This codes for CASSRNTGGGYEQYF.

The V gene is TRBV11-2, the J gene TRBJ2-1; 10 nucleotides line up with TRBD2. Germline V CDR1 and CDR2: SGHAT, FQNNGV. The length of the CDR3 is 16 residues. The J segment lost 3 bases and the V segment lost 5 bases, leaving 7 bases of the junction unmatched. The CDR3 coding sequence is TGTGCCAGCAGCACCGGACTAGCGGAAATCTACAATGAGCAGTTCTTC. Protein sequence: CASSTGLAEIYNEQFF.

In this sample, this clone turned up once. The CDR3 spells CASSIVGGLTGEAFF. The CDR3 coding sequence is TGTGCCAGTAGTATAGTCGGGGGCTTAACGGGTGAAGCTTTCTTT. V usage is TRBV19 and J usage is TRBJ1-1; D perhaps matches TRBD1 (6 bases). Trimming cost V 1 base and J 7 bases, with 16 bases left between them. The CDR3 is made up of 15 amino acids. In germline, CDR1 is LNHDA, CDR2 SQIVND (reference sequence).

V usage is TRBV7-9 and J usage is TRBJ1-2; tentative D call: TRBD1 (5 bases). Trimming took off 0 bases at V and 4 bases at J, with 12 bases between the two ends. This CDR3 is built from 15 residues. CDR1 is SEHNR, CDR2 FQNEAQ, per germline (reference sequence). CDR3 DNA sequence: TGTGCCAGCAGCTTAGCCCCAGACAGAAGCTATGGCTACACCTTC. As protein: CASSLAPDRSYGYTF.